A selection of T cell receptor beta chains follows, all from one sample in a study of blood T cell repertoires in COVID-19. Profiling relied on immunoSEQ multiplex PCR, and the TCRdb table lists in-frame clones only, not all of them. The table records around 180,000 clones, 65% to 90% of them present only once. Material for sequencing was peripheral blood. These receptor sequences come from a human donor in a cohort sampled during active COVID-19. Each CDR3 is given with its conserved first and last residue. A D gene is named only where the DNA matches it firmly. Rows give clone size only sometimes, using once, few, many, or a class for an expanded clone.

. | . | TRBJ1-1 | TRBV4-3 | TGCGCCAGCAGCCAAGATGGAGGGCTGAACACTGAAGCTTTCTTT | CASSQDGGLNTEAFF
. | . | TRBJ2-5 | TRBV11-2 | TGTGCCAGCAGCCTACAAGAGACCCAGTACTTC | CASSLQETQYF
. | . | TRBJ2-7 | TRBV6-2/TRBV6-3 | TGTGCCAGCAGTGACAAGGTCTACGAGCAGTACTTC | CASSDKVYEQYF
. | TRBD1 | TRBJ2-5 | TRBV7-6 | TGTGCCAGCAGCTATGGGACAGGGGAACAAGAGACCCAGTACTTC | CASSYGTGEQETQYF
. | TRBD2 | TRBJ2-1 | TRBV6-5 | TGTGCCAGCATCGAAAGCGGGAGGGAAAGGAATGAGCAGTTCTTC | CASIESGRERNEQFF
. | TRBD1 | TRBJ2-7 | TRBV12-3/TRBV12-4 | TGTGCCAGCAGGGACAGGGGATGGTACGAGCAGTACTTC | CASRDRGWYEQYF
. | . | TRBJ2-1 | TRBV7-3 | TGTGCCAGCAGCTCTACTATTACAGGGAACAATGAGCAGTTCTTC | CASSSTITGNNEQFF
few | . | TRBJ2-2 | TRBV7-3 | TGTGCCAGCAGCTTCGCGGAGGGCACCGGGGAGCTGTTTTTT | CASSFAEGTGELFF
few | . | TRBJ1-5 | TRBV19 | TGTGCCAGTAGTCGGCCGGGAGGGGAAAATCAGCCCCAGCATTTT | CASSRPGGENQPQHF
. | . | TRBJ1-1 | TRBV19 | TGTGCCGGAAAAGACAGCCGGACGAACACTGAAGCTTTCTTT | CAGKDSRTNTEAFF
. | TRBD1 | TRBJ1-2 | TRBV7-9 | TGTGCCAGCAGCCCCGGGACAGCATTTAACTATGGCTACACCTTC | CASSPGTAFNYGYTF
. | . | TRBJ1-1 | TRBV6-4 | TGTGCCAGCAGCGTAGGGGATAGCACTGAAGCTTTCTTT | CASSVGDSTEAFF
. | . | TRBJ2-7 | TRBV7-2 | TGTGCCAGCAGCCGAACTAGCTATGACGAGCAGTACTTC | CASSRTSYDEQYF
. | TRBD1 | TRBJ1-6 | TRBV19 | TGTGCCAGTAGTATCACCGGGACAGGGGGTTCACCCCTCCACTTT | CASSITGTGGSPLHF
. | TRBD1 | TRBJ2-7 | TRBV18 | TGTGCCAGCTCACCATGGTCTCCGGGACAGGGAACCCACGAGCAGTACTTC | CASSPWSPGQGTHEQYF
. | TRBD1 | TRBJ1-5 | TRBV9 | TGTGCCAGCAGCGTAGAGGGGGCCGGGGATCAGCCCCAGCATTTT | CASSVEGAGDQPQHF
. | . | TRBJ1-3 | TRBV7-3 | TGTGCCAGCAGCCCGGGGGTCTCTGGAAACACCATATATTTT | CASSPGVSGNTIYF
. | . | TRBJ2-3 | TRBV4-2 | TGTGCCAGCAGCCGAGACCCGGTTAACACAGATACGCAGTATTTT | CASSRDPVNTDTQYF
few | . | TRBJ1-3 | TRBV9 | TGTGCCAGCAGCGTAGGGGGGAGGAACACCATATATTTT | CASSVGGRNTIYF
. | . | TRBJ2-7 | TRBV7-9 | TGTGCCAGCAGCTTAGGCGGTCCTTCCTACGAGCAGTACTTC | CASSLGGPSYEQYF
. | TRBD2 | TRBJ2-1 | TRBV27 | TGTGCCAGCAGTTCCCCAGGGACTAGCGGGGGGGCCCTAGTAAATGAGCAGTTCTTC | CASSSPGTSGGALVNEQFF
. | . | TRBJ1-5 | TRBV7-9 | TGTGCCAGCAGCTACGGAGGTAATCAGCCCCAGCATTTT | CASSYGGNQPQHF
. | . | TRBJ1-1 | TRBV9 | TGTGCCAGCAGCGTAGCTCCTCTCTACACTGAAGCTTTCTTT | CASSVAPLYTEAFF
. | . | TRBJ1-4 | TRBV18 | TGTGCCAGCTCACCAGAGGGGGTTTACGAAAAACTGTTTTTT | CASSPEGVYEKLFF
. | . | TRBJ2-5 | TRBV21-1 | TGTGCCAGCAGCAAAGTTAGGGGTTGGGAGACCCAGTACTTC | CASSKVRGWETQYF
. | . | TRBJ2-5 | TRBV5-1 | TGCGCCAGCAGCAGGGAGGCGGGCTTCCAAGAGACCCAGTACTTC | CASSREAGFQETQYF
. | . | TRBJ2-1 | TRBV5-1 | TGCGCCAGCAGCTGGCCCCTTCAGCGCCTCTCCTACAATGAGCAGTTCTTC | CASSWPLQRLSYNEQFF
. | TRBD1 | TRBJ1-1 | TRBV7-9 | TGTGCCAGCAGCTTAGGAGACAGGGGGCGAATATACACTGAAGCTTTCTTT | CASSLGDRGRIYTEAFF
. | . | TRBJ1-1 | TRBV6-5 | TGTGCCAGCAGTTACTCACACAGGAACACTGAAGCTTTCTTT | CASSYSHRNTEAFF
. | . | TRBJ2-7 | TRBV28 | TGTGCCAGCAGGTTGGACTATATCTACGAGCAGTACTTC | CASRLDYIYEQYF
. | TRBD1 | TRBJ1-3 | TRBV9 | TGTGCCAGCAGCGTAGTGCCGGGACAGGTCGCTGGAAACACCATATATTTT | CASSVVPGQVAGNTIYF
. | . | TRBJ2-4 | TRBV28 | TGTGCCAGCAGTTTCACGGGGGTGGGCGCAGGAAACATTCAGTACTTC | CASSFTGVGAGNIQYF
. | TRBD1 | TRBJ2-7 | TRBV24-1 | TGTGCCACCAGCCCGACAGGGAGCTCCTACGAGCAGTACTTC | CATSPTGSSYEQYF
. | . | TRBJ2-7 | TRBV19 | TGTGCCAGTAGTATGGGGGCGCGGGAGCAGTACTTC | CASSMGAREQYF
. | . | TRBJ2-7 | TRBV3-1/TRBV3-2 | TGTGCCAGCAGCCAATTAAGTACGGACGAGCAGTACTTC | CASSQLSTDEQYF
. | . | TRBJ2-7 | TRBV7-2 | TGTGCCAGCAGCTTAGCTTTGGGACTTCGGTACGAGCAGTACTTC | CASSLALGLRYEQYF
. | . | TRBJ2-7 | TRBV19 | TGTGCCAGTAGTATAGAGCGATCCTACGAGCAGTACTTC | CASSIERSYEQYF
. | . | TRBJ2-5 | TRBV9 | TGTGCCAGCAGCGTATCGGTCCAAGAGACCCAGTACTTC | CASSVSVQETQYF
once | . | TRBJ2-4 | TRBV2 | TGTGCCAGCAGTGGATGGACAGTGCACATTCAGTACTTC | CASSGWTVHIQYF
. | . | TRBJ1-3 | TRBV7-6 | TGTGCCAGCAGCCTCCCCAGGGCATACTCTGGAAACACCATATATTTT | CASSLPRAYSGNTIYF
. | TRBD1 | TRBJ2-1 | TRBV12-5 | TGTGCTAGTGGTATTCCGGGACAGGGGTTGTTCTTC | CASGIPGQGLFF
. | TRBD1 | TRBJ2-1 | TRBV10-3 | TGTGCCATCAGAATACAGGGGGACTCCTACAATGAGCAGTTCTTC | CAIRIQGDSYNEQFF
few | . | TRBJ1-4 | TRBV19 | TGTGCCAGTAGTCGCCACCCAGCAACTAATGAAAAACTGTTTTTT | CASSRHPATNEKLFF
. | . | TRBJ2-7 | TRBV6-2/TRBV6-3 | TGTGCCAGCAGTCCCTTGGCGGGATACACCTACGAGCAGTACTTC | CASSPLAGYTYEQYF
. | . | TRBJ2-5 | TRBV7-2 | TGTGCCAGCAGCATGAGACGGCCTTTGGGGGGAGAGACCCAGTACTTC | CASSMRRPLGGETQYF
. | . | TRBJ1-2 | TRBV7-9 | TGTGCCAGCAGCTTACGGGACACCTATGGCTACACCTTC | CASSLRDTYGYTF
. | TRBD1 | TRBJ2-7 | TRBV9 | TGTGCCAGCAGCGTAGGAGGACCTACAGGGGGCGAGCAGTACTTC | CASSVGGPTGGEQYF
. | . | TRBJ1-1 | TRBV12-3/TRBV12-4 | TGTGCCAGCAGTTTCTCCAACACTGAAGCTTTCTTT | CASSFSNTEAFF
once | TRBD1 | TRBJ1-2 | TRBV3-1/TRBV3-2 | TGTGCCAGCAGCCAAGCCCGCGACAGGGGCTATGGCTACACCTTC | CASSQARDRGYGYTF
. | . | TRBJ1-6 | TRBV7-2 | TGTGCCAGCAGCTTAGTTATAGGAGCTAATTCACCCCTCCACTTT | CASSLVIGANSPLHF
. | TRBD2 | TRBJ2-3 | TRBV12-5 | TGTGCTAGTGGTGGAGCTAGCGGGGGGGACACAGATACGCAGTATTTT | CASGGASGGDTDTQYF
. | . | TRBJ2-7 | TRBV5-4 | TGTGCCAGCAGCTTGGTCGGCTACGAGCAGTACTTC | CASSLVGYEQYF
. | TRBD2 | TRBJ2-7 | TRBV7-2 | TGTGCCAGCAGCTTAACTAGCGGGGGGGGGCTCTCCCACGAGCAGTACTTC | CASSLTSGGGLSHEQYF
. | TRBD1 | TRBJ2-7 | TRBV6-1 | TGTGCCAGCAGTGAAGCGACAGGGGTCGGCTACGAGCAGTACTTC | CASSEATGVGYEQYF
. | . | TRBJ1-2 | TRBV7-8 | TGTGCCAGCAGACCCTCCGGGGGGGGGAACTATGGCTACACCTTC | CASRPSGGGNYGYTF